The 10 T cell receptor beta chains reported below all come from one sample, sequenced in a study of response to subunit inactivated influenza vaccine. TCRdb processed the RT-PCR reads anew with MiXCR; each CDR3 protein has one entry. The repertoire holds approximately 500,000 distinct CDR3 sequences, with 11% to 15% as singletons. Material: PBMCs from blood, obtained less than 13 days after vaccination. These receptors all stem from a man aged 50 to 59 who received an inactivated influenza vaccine.

The rearrangement joins TRBV7-2 to TRBJ2-2; 11 nucleotides match TRBD2. V trimming: 5 bases; J trimming: 5 bases; junction bases outside the gene matches: 7. The CDR3 consists of 16 residues. Germline assignment: CDR1 SGHTA and CDR2 FQGNSA. Here the CDR3 reads CASSLRTSGLTGELFF. CDR3 sequence (DNA): TGTGCCAGCAGCCTGAGGACTAGCGGGCTAACCGGGGAGCTGTTTTTT.

This clonotype was counted a few times. The chain is built from TRBV10-3 and TRBJ2-3; possible D gene TRBD1, 5 bases. The CDR3 covers 12 residues. Deletions cut 6 bases from V and 5 bases from J, with 9 bases between. Germline loops: CDR1 ENHRY, CDR2 SYGVKD. The CDR3 spells CAIRGDLDTQYF. The CDR3 bases are TGTGCCATCAGAGGGGATCTAGATACGCAGTATTTT.

This clonotype was seen a handful of times. V gene TRBV28 combines with J gene TRBJ1-4, with TRBD1 identical over 9 bases. Germline V gene data show CDR1 as MDHEN and CDR2 as SYDVKM. The CDR3 is made up of 15 amino acids. The junction had 8 bases not matched to a gene; V was cut back by 4 bases and J by 8 bases. This CDR3 is CASSSGQGAWEKLFF. CDR3 DNA sequence: TGTGCCAGCAGTTCGGGACAGGGAGCGTGGGAAAAACTGTTTTTT.

This clonotype has only a few counts. J is TRBJ2-1 and V is TRBV27, with 8 nucleotides matching TRBD2. The germline V gene encodes CDR1 MNHEY and CDR2 SMNVEV (reference sequence). With 6 bases clipped from V and 1 base from J, the junction kept 8 bases outside the gene matches. The CDR3 runs 16 residues. CDR3 protein: CASRPHIAGSYNEQFF. As DNA, the CDR3 is TGTGCCAGCAGGCCTCATATAGCGGGGTCCTACAATGAGCAGTTCTTC.

This clonotype came up a few times. V and J are TRBV7-2 and TRBJ2-7; 10 positions match TRBD2. The V gene's germline CDR1 is SGHTA and CDR2 FQGNSA. After removal of 5 bases from V and 3 bases from J, the junction contained 4 bases not matched to a gene. The CDR3 spans 14 residues. In nucleotides, the CDR3 is TGTGCCAGCAGCCGGACTAGCGGCAACTACGAGCAGTACTTC. Residues: CASSRTSGNYEQYF.

The chain is built from TRBV29-1 and TRBJ2-1; D might be TRBD1 or TRBD2, each matching 5 bases. V lost 5 bases and J lost 3, with 20 bases in between. Germline V CDR1 and CDR2: SQVTM, ANQGSEA. The length of the CDR3 is 16 residues. CDR3 in DNA: TGCAGCGTTCCCCTTTCTGGGGGTAGAATCTACAATGAGCAGTTCTTC. Its translation is CSVPLSGGRIYNEQFF.

This clonotype was seen more than once but under ten times. The rearrangement uses TRBV6-1 and TRBJ1-3; no reliable D call. This CDR3 spans 16 amino acids. Germline CDR1 MNHNS, CDR2 SASEGT. With 6 bases removed from V and 0 bases from J, the gap between germline ends came to 15 bases. CDR3 protein: CASSRDWPPSGNTIYF. CDR3 DNA sequence: TGTGCCAGCAGCCGCGACTGGCCCCCCTCTGGAAACACCATATATTTT.

This clonotype was counted many times. The chain combines TRBV11-2 with TRBJ1-1; a weak D match, TRBD1 (6 bases). The germline V and J ends were trimmed by 1 base and 4 bases, with 10 bases remaining between them. Germline assignment: CDR1 SGHAT and CDR2 FQNNGV. The CDR3 covers 14 residues. CDR3 DNA: TGTGCCAGCAGCTTAGGCCAGGGGAGCACTGAAGCTTTCTTT. It codes for CASSLGQGSTEAFF.

This clonotype turned up a few times. The chain links TRBV4-1 to TRBJ2-6; the D is unclear. There are 22 residues in the CDR3. The V gene's germline CDR1 is MGHRA and CDR2 YSYEKL. V lost 1 base to trimming and J lost 0 bases, with 25 bases between them. CDR3 residues: CASSQVAGFPTRHTSGANVLTF. CDR3 bases: TGCGCCAGCAGCCAAGTCGCAGGCTTCCCAACCAGACACACCTCTGGGGCCAACGTCCTGACTTTC.

This rearrangement joins TRBV27 to TRBJ2-6; tentatively, D is TRBD1 (6 bases). Trimming left V 5 bases short and J 4 bases short, with 15 bases between. The CDR3 loop spans 16 amino acids. Germline-derived CDR1 and CDR2 are MNHEY and SMNVEV (reference sequence). The CDR3 nucleotides are TGTGCCAGCAGTATTATGGGGGCGCAAGGGGCCAACGTCCTGACTTTC. It translates to CASSIMGAQGANVLTF. The variable domain in full, with the rest retrieved from reference TRBV27 and TRBJ2-6, is EAQVTQNPRYLITVTGKKLTVTCSQNMNHEYMSWYRQDPGLGLRQIYYSMNVEVTDKGDVPEGYKVSRKEKRNFPLILESPSPNQTSLYFCASSIMGAQGANVLTFGAGSRLTVL.